Listed below are T cell receptor beta chains from one sample, sequenced in a study of cytomegalovirus exposure and HLA in healthy donors. Only in-frame clones appear in the TCRdb table, and some are missing; sequencing was by immunoSEQ multiplex PCR. The top ten clones hold under 2% of a sample with about 98,000 clones, around two thirds of them seen once. Sequencing was done on a sample of PBMCs. The receptors here all came from a male donor in good health and CMV-seronegative. CDR3s include the opening cysteine and the closing phenylalanine or tryptophan. Fields, in order: J gene, D gene, V gene, clone size, CDR3 protein, CDR3 DNA. The D gene is left open where the match is weak. The size entry is marked missing in some rows and otherwise reads once, few, many or a size class.

TRBJ1-2 TRBD1 TRBV19 NA CASSRVNGQGGNYGYTF TGTGCCAGTAGTCGAGTCAACGGACAGGGAGGGAACTATGGCTACACCTTC
TRBJ2-7 NA TRBV9 NA CASSAGNIYEQYF TGTGCCAGCAGCGCGGGGAATATCTACGAGCAGTACTTC
TRBJ1-5 NA TRBV29-1 few CSVEGTAGQPQHF TGCAGCGTTGAAGGGACCGCGGGGCAGCCCCAGCATTTT
TRBJ2-5 NA TRBV13 NA CASSLLEGGQTQYF TGTGCCAGCAGCTTATTGGAGGGAGGACAGACCCAGTACTTC
TRBJ2-7 TRBD2 TRBV4-1 NA CASSLRLAPYEQYF TGCGCCAGCAGCCTCCGACTAGCTCCCTACGAGCAGTACTTC
TRBJ1-1 NA TRBV5-1 NA CASSLGGGTEAFF TGCGCCAGCAGCTTGGGCGGGGGCACTGAAGCTTTCTTT
TRBJ1-1 TRBD1 TRBV27 NA CASSWTGGGEAFF TGTGCCAGCAGTTGGACAGGGGGCGGTGAAGCTTTCTTT
TRBJ2-1 NA TRBV4-2 few CASSQEDSAYNEQFF TGTGCCAGCAGCCAAGAAGACTCCGCCTACAATGAGCAGTTCTTC
TRBJ1-5 NA TRBV2 NA CATRQGFMSNQPQHF TGTGCCACCCGCCAGGGTTTTATGAGCAATCAGCCCCAGCATTTT
TRBJ2-2 TRBD2 TRBV9 NA CASSRTSGRTNTGELFF TGTGCCAGCAGCAGGACTAGCGGGAGGACAAACACCGGGGAGCTGTTTTTT
TRBJ2-1 NA TRBV5-4 NA CASSRPGIAYNEQFF TGTGCCAGCAGCCGCCCCGGGATTGCCTACAATGAGCAGTTCTTC
TRBJ1-2 NA TRBV18 once CASSHTAATNYGYTF TGTGCCAGCTCTCACACAGCTGCAACTAACTATGGCTACACCTTC
TRBJ2-2 NA TRBV9 NA CASSPSNQVHTGELFF TGTGCCAGCAGCCCTAGCAATCAGGTACACACCGGGGAGCTGTTTTTT
TRBJ2-6 TRBD1 TRBV6-5 NA CASSSQQGANVPTF TGTGCCAGCAGTTCGCAGCAGGGGGCCAACGTCCCGACTTTC
TRBJ2-1 NA TRBV9 once CASSGRLYNEQFF TGTGCCAGCAGCGGGAGGCTTTACAATGAGCAGTTCTTC
TRBJ1-1 NA TRBV27 NA CASSFRRNTEAFF TGTGCCAGCAGTTTTCGGAGGAACACTGAAGCTTTCTTT
TRBJ2-7 TRBD1 TRBV9 once CASSLGTGPYEQYF TGTGCCAGCAGCCTCGGGACAGGCCCCTACGAGCAGTACTTC
TRBJ1-1 NA TRBV29-1 NA CSVMRAKEAFF TGCAGCGTAATGAGGGCTAAAGAAGCTTTCTTT
TRBJ2-2 TRBD2 TRBV27 few CASSLSASGVNTGELFF TGTGCCAGCAGTTTATCGGCTAGCGGGGTTAACACCGGGGAGCTGTTTTTT
TRBJ1-4 TRBD1 TRBV27 few CASRGITGGTNEKLFF TGTGCCAGCAGGGGGATCACAGGGGGCACTAATGAAAAACTGTTTTTT
TRBJ1-4 TRBD1 TRBV2 NA CASSGRQGEKLFF TGTGCCAGCAGTGGCCGACAGGGGGAAAAACTGTTTTTT
TRBJ1-1 NA TRBV6-5 NA CASRPQGPRSGEAFF TGTGCCAGCAGGCCACAGGGCCCCCGGAGTGGTGAAGCTTTCTTT
TRBJ2-1 NA TRBV7-8 NA CASSPDRFRGEQFF TGTGCCAGCAGCCCCGACAGGTTTAGGGGGGAGCAGTTCTTC
TRBJ1-1 NA TRBV6-5 few CASRGHKNTEAFF TGTGCCAGCAGAGGACATAAGAACACTGAAGCTTTCTTT
TRBJ2-6 TRBD2 TRBV18 NA CASNGGSGANVLTF TGTGCCAGCAACGGGGGGTCTGGGGCCAACGTCCTGACTTTC
TRBJ2-5 TRBD1 TRBV29-1 NA CSVRTGGETQYF TGCAGCGTACGGACAGGGGGCGAGACCCAGTACTTC
TRBJ2-1 NA TRBV7-9 NA CASSRTPDNEQFF TGTGCCAGCAGCCGAACTCCCGACAATGAGCAGTTCTTC
TRBJ2-5 TRBD2 TRBV6-5 once CASSPEPSGRETQYF TGTGCCAGCAGCCCGGAACCTAGCGGGAGGGAGACCCAGTACTTC
TRBJ1-2 NA TRBV5-1 few CASSGTRHEGRNGYTF TGCGCCAGCAGCGGGACAAGGCACGAAGGAAGAAATGGCTACACCTTC
TRBJ2-7 NA TRBV7-2 NA CASSLPPPRSYEQYF TGTGCCAGCAGCTTACCTCCGCCGCGCTCCTACGAGCAGTACTTC
TRBJ2-1 TRBD2 TRBV10-2 NA CASRDSGNYNEQFF TGCGCCAGCAGGGATAGCGGGAACTACAATGAGCAGTTCTTC
TRBJ2-5 NA TRBV27 NA CASSEPGKETQYF TGTGCCTCCTCCGAACCCGGGAAAGAGACCCAGTACTTC
TRBJ2-3 NA TRBV7-9 NA CASSSLPIEADTQYF TGTGCCAGCAGCTCCCTCCCAATTGAGGCAGATACGCAGTATTTT
TRBJ1-2 NA TRBV19 NA CASRFLGVKDGYTF TGTGCCAGCCGGTTTCTAGGGGTAAAAGATGGCTACACCTTC
TRBJ1-3 NA TRBV20-1 NA CSAPSRNTIYF TGCAGTGCCCCGTCCCGAAACACCATATATTTT
TRBJ2-2 TRBD1 TRBV12-5 once CASGLVSGGAGANTGELFF TGTGCTAGTGGTTTGGTTTCAGGGGGCGCGGGCGCGAACACCGGGGAGCTGTTTTTT
TRBJ1-4 NA TRBV2 few CASSDGQTTNEKLFF TGTGCCAGCAGCGACGGACAGACAACTAATGAAAAACTGTTTTTT
TRBJ2-2 NA TRBV28 NA CASRTGGGGELFF TGTGCCAGCCGGACGGGGGGCGGCGGGGAGCTGTTTTTT
TRBJ2-7 TRBD2 TRBV6-5 few CASSYVAGAYEQYF TGTGCCAGCAGTTACGTAGCGGGAGCCTACGAGCAGTACTTC
TRBJ2-2 NA TRBV15 NA CATSRDWSGYTGELFF TGTGCCACCAGCAGAGATTGGTCCGGGTACACCGGGGAGCTGTTTTTT
TRBJ1-5 NA TRBV5-1 NA CASSTGGTGQPQHF TGCGCCAGCAGTACGGGAGGGACGGGGCAGCCCCAGCATTTT
TRBJ2-7 TRBD2 TRBV6-5 few CASTRLAGSYEQYF TGTGCCAGCACCCGACTAGCGGGATCTTACGAGCAGTACTTC
TRBJ2-5 NA TRBV7-3 NA CASSSVGGDGETQYF TGTGCCAGCAGCTCCGTCGGCGGTGATGGCGAGACCCAGTACTTC
TRBJ2-7 NA TRBV15 NA CATSRDPGTYEQYF TGTGCCACCAGCAGAGATCCGGGTACCTACGAGCAGTACTTC
TRBJ2-3 NA TRBV5-1 NA CASSLEGPTSTDTQYF TGCGCCAGCAGCTTGGAGGGGCCCACTAGCACAGATACGCAGTATTTT
TRBJ2-1 TRBD2 TRBV27 NA CASSFGPSGRRGEQFF TGTGCCAGCAGTTTCGGTCCTAGCGGGAGAAGGGGTGAGCAGTTCTTC